The clone carrying this T cell receptor (beta chain) was observed a handful of times. The target antigen is unknown. A much larger clone lies a single base off, so this may be a read error. Treg sorting used a CD4+CD25+CD127-/low gate. Germline trimming cut 5 bases from V and 1 base from J; bases unmatched to any gene: 10. The CDR3 runs to 17 residues. Germline assignment: CDR1 LNHNV and CDR2 YYDKDF (reference sequence). In TCRdb, the 5' RACE reads were re-called with MiXCR into one record per CDR3 protein. Here the sample spans 32,000 or so distinct CDR3 sequences, 25% to 30% being singletons. Study results and caveats: The TCR gene usage of tumor memory CD4+ T cells clustered together with blood and lymph node memory CD4+ cells and with lymph node naive CD4+ cells. Tumor-infiltrating Treg TCR alpha and beta sequences overlapped most with tumor naive CD4+ T cells, then blood naive.

The TCR comes from a female donor with breast cancer. The chain couples TRBV15 to TRBJ1-5, with 8 bases fitting TRBD1. Input material: tumor-infiltrating Tregs sorted from the breast tumor. CDR3 region: CATSGNYRGMSNQPQHF. CDR3 nucleotides: TGTGCCACCAGCGGAAATTACAGGGGGATGAGCAATCAGCCCCAGCATTTT.